This T cell receptor beta chain was obtained from a study of T cell changes during pregnancy in multiple sclerosis. Looked up from germline, CDR1 is LNHDA and CDR2 is SQIVND (reference sequence). Trimming stripped 0 bases from V and 0 bases from J, with 6 bases between. This CDR3 has 15 amino acids. The assay was immunoSEQ multiplex PCR, and TCRdb's table has in-frame clones only and misses some. The table records 95,000 to 100,000 clones, around 90% of them present only once. The J gene is TRBJ2-1, the V gene TRBV19, with D possibly TRBD1 on 5 matching bases. The TCR sequence derives from a female donor with multiple sclerosis, enrolled in a pregnancy study. Sequences were derived from peripheral blood, sampled in the second trimester of pregnancy. CDR3 in amino acids: CASSIEGASYNEQFF. The DNA for the CDR3 is TGTGCCAGTAGTATAGAAGGGGCCTCCTACAATGAGCAGTTCTTC.